This is a list of T cell receptor beta chains from one sample in a study of T cell responses to AZD1222 COVID-19 vaccine. The table came from immunoSEQ multiplex PCR; TCRdb's copy has only in-frame clones and leaves some out. The sample includes 150,000 to 200,000 clones, 88% of them seen just once. Here the sequenced sample was peripheral blood, taken 28 days after the second AZD1222 dose. These receptors originate from an adult who received the AZD1222 COVID-19 vaccine. Each CDR3 is given with its conserved first and last residue. A D gene is named only where the DNA matches it firmly. A row's size may be missing; if present it is once, few, many or a size class.

v_call: TRBV18; j_call: TRBJ2-2; d_call: NA; clone_size: NA; cdr3_nt: TGTGCCAGCTCACCCGGGCCCGGGGAGCTGTTTTTT; cdr3_aa: CASSPGPGELFF
v_call: TRBV5-1; j_call: TRBJ2-7; d_call: TRBD2; clone_size: NA; cdr3_nt: TGCGCCAGCAGCCCCCTGGGGGCGGGAGGGCCTGGGGAGCAGTACTTC; cdr3_aa: CASSPLGAGGPGEQYF
v_call: TRBV6-2/TRBV6-3; j_call: TRBJ2-4; d_call: TRBD1; clone_size: NA; cdr3_nt: TGTGCCAGCAGTTACCCTTCCGGACAGGGTCTAGCCAAAAACATTCAGTACTTC; cdr3_aa: CASSYPSGQGLAKNIQYF
v_call: TRBV7-6; j_call: TRBJ1-3; d_call: TRBD1; clone_size: NA; cdr3_nt: TGTGCCAGCAGCCGAACAGGGGGTTCCTCTGGAAACACCATATATTTT; cdr3_aa: CASSRTGGSSGNTIYF
v_call: TRBV5-1; j_call: TRBJ2-2; d_call: TRBD1; clone_size: NA; cdr3_nt: TGCGCCAGCAGCTTGTTGGGGACAGGGGGAACCGGGGAGCTGTTTTTT; cdr3_aa: CASSLLGTGGTGELFF
v_call: TRBV6-2/TRBV6-3; j_call: TRBJ2-4; d_call: TRBD2; clone_size: NA; cdr3_nt: TGTGCCAGCAGTTTTGAGCGGGAGCTCCAGTACTTC; cdr3_aa: CASSFERELQYF
v_call: TRBV6-6; j_call: TRBJ2-4; d_call: NA; clone_size: once; cdr3_nt: TGTGCCAGCAGCCCGGACGGAGTAGCCAAAAACATTCAGTACTTC; cdr3_aa: CASSPDGVAKNIQYF
v_call: TRBV7-9; j_call: TRBJ1-3; d_call: NA; clone_size: NA; cdr3_nt: TGTGCCAGCAGCTTGGCGCGGCTCTCTGGAAACACCATATATTTT; cdr3_aa: CASSLARLSGNTIYF
v_call: TRBV24-1; j_call: TRBJ2-7; d_call: NA; clone_size: NA; cdr3_nt: TGTGCCACCAGTGATAGTTACGAGCAGTACTTC; cdr3_aa: CATSDSYEQYF
v_call: TRBV21-1; j_call: TRBJ2-1; d_call: NA; clone_size: NA; cdr3_nt: TGTGCCAGCAGCCCCAGGCCTAATAAAGGTCAGCGCTCCTACAATGAGCAGTTCTTC; cdr3_aa: CASSPRPNKGQRSYNEQFF